A selection of T cell receptor beta chains follows, all from one sample in a study of T cell changes during pregnancy in multiple sclerosis. Clones were sequenced by immunoSEQ multiplex PCR, and TCRdb holds only the in-frame ones, with some missing. Among 30,000 to 40,000 clones listed, 70% to 90% were seen once. Specimen: CD8+ T cells from peripheral blood mononuclear cells, collected in the second trimester of pregnancy. These TCRs come from a female donor with multiple sclerosis, enrolled in a pregnancy study. CDR3s include the opening cysteine and the closing phenylalanine or tryptophan. Each record gives: CDR3 DNA, CDR3 protein, V gene, D gene, clone size, J gene. A D gene is named only where the DNA matches it firmly. Not all rows give a size; the values are once, few, many and, for expanded clones, a class.

cdr3_nt: TGTGCCAGCAGCTTAGGGGTGGCGGGAGGCACCGGGGAGCTGTTTTTT
cdr3_aa: CASSLGVAGGTGELFF
v_call: TRBV13
d_call: TRBD2
clone_size: few
j_call: TRBJ2-2

cdr3_nt: TGCAGCGTGGACAGGGAAGCGGAGGGCTACACCTTC
cdr3_aa: CSVDREAEGYTF
v_call: TRBV29-1
d_call: TRBD1
clone_size: -
j_call: TRBJ1-2

cdr3_nt: TGTGCCAGCAGCGTAGGGACAGGGTTCGATGGCTACACCTTC
cdr3_aa: CASSVGTGFDGYTF
v_call: TRBV9
d_call: TRBD1
clone_size: -
j_call: TRBJ1-2

cdr3_nt: TGTGCCAGCAGTGAAGGGGGGGGCTCCTACAATGAGCAGTTCTTC
cdr3_aa: CASSEGGGSYNEQFF
v_call: TRBV10-3
d_call: -
clone_size: -
j_call: TRBJ2-1

cdr3_nt: TGTGCCAGCAGTTTAGAGCGGGAGACAGAAGAGACCCAGTACTTC
cdr3_aa: CASSLERETEETQYF
v_call: TRBV28
d_call: TRBD2
clone_size: -
j_call: TRBJ2-5

cdr3_nt: TGTGCCAGCGTAGCGGGAGACAATGAGCAGTTCTTC
cdr3_aa: CASVAGDNEQFF
v_call: TRBV6-5
d_call: TRBD2
clone_size: -
j_call: TRBJ2-1

cdr3_nt: TGTGCCAGTTACCAGGGAGGCACTGAAGCTTTCTTT
cdr3_aa: CASYQGGTEAFF
v_call: TRBV19
d_call: -
clone_size: -
j_call: TRBJ1-1

cdr3_nt: TGTGCCAGCAGCTTAATGGCGGGAGTTGAGACCCAGTACTTC
cdr3_aa: CASSLMAGVETQYF
v_call: TRBV7-3
d_call: TRBD2
clone_size: -
j_call: TRBJ2-5

cdr3_nt: TGCAGCGTTTTAGCGGGAGGTTGGGATGAGCAGTTCTTC
cdr3_aa: CSVLAGGWDEQFF
v_call: TRBV29-1
d_call: TRBD2
clone_size: once
j_call: TRBJ2-1

cdr3_nt: TGTGCCAGCAGTTTATCAAGCGGGTTTACCTACGAGCAGTACTTC
cdr3_aa: CASSLSSGFTYEQYF
v_call: TRBV27
d_call: -
clone_size: -
j_call: TRBJ2-7

cdr3_nt: TGCAGCGCTAATAGCGGGAGTGGTACCGGGGAGCTGTTTTTT
cdr3_aa: CSANSGSGTGELFF
v_call: TRBV29-1
d_call: TRBD2
clone_size: once
j_call: TRBJ2-2

cdr3_nt: TGTGCCTGGAGTGTTGGTCAGGGAAATTCACCCCTCCACTTT
cdr3_aa: CAWSVGQGNSPLHF
v_call: TRBV30
d_call: -
clone_size: once
j_call: TRBJ1-6

cdr3_nt: TGTGCCAGCAGTTTAATGGCTAGAGGCTACGAGCAGTACTTC
cdr3_aa: CASSLMARGYEQYF
v_call: TRBV27
d_call: -
clone_size: -
j_call: TRBJ2-7

cdr3_nt: TGTGCCAGCAGTGCCATGGGACTAGCTAGCCCCGGGGAGCTGTTTTTT
cdr3_aa: CASSAMGLASPGELFF
v_call: TRBV6-1
d_call: TRBD2
clone_size: -
j_call: TRBJ2-2

cdr3_nt: TGTGCCAGCAGCTTAGGACTAGCGTCATACGAGCAGTACTTC
cdr3_aa: CASSLGLASYEQYF
v_call: TRBV7-2
d_call: TRBD2
clone_size: many
j_call: TRBJ2-7

cdr3_nt: TGTGCCAGCAGTTTAATCGGGACAGGGGACCTCTATGGCTACACCTTC
cdr3_aa: CASSLIGTGDLYGYTF
v_call: TRBV28
d_call: TRBD1
clone_size: -
j_call: TRBJ1-2

cdr3_nt: TGTGCCAGCAGCGTACTAGCGGGCGACAATGAGCAGTTCTTC
cdr3_aa: CASSVLAGDNEQFF
v_call: TRBV9
d_call: TRBD2
clone_size: -
j_call: TRBJ2-1

cdr3_nt: TGTGCCAGCAGTCCCTATTTTGCTGAGACCCAGTACTTC
cdr3_aa: CASSPYFAETQYF
v_call: TRBV27
d_call: -
clone_size: -
j_call: TRBJ2-5

cdr3_nt: TGTGCCAGCAGCCCGAAAGCGGGAGGGATTTACAATGAGCAGTTCTTC
cdr3_aa: CASSPKAGGIYNEQFF
v_call: TRBV11-2
d_call: TRBD2
clone_size: -
j_call: TRBJ2-1

cdr3_nt: TGTGCCTGGGCGGGACTACCTTCCTACGAGCAGTACTTC
cdr3_aa: CAWAGLPSYEQYF
v_call: TRBV30
d_call: TRBD2
clone_size: -
j_call: TRBJ2-7

cdr3_nt: TGTGCCAGCAGTGAAAGGCAGGTCAGGGAAAAACTGTTTTTT
cdr3_aa: CASSERQVREKLFF
v_call: TRBV25-1
d_call: -
clone_size: -
j_call: TRBJ1-4

cdr3_nt: TGTGCCAGCAGCCCAACTTTGGGACTAGTAACCGATACGCAGTATTTT
cdr3_aa: CASSPTLGLVTDTQYF
v_call: TRBV6-6
d_call: TRBD2
clone_size: -
j_call: TRBJ2-3

cdr3_nt: TGTGCCAGCAGCTGGGACAGGAGGGACACAGATACGCAGTATTTT
cdr3_aa: CASSWDRRDTDTQYF
v_call: TRBV7-2
d_call: TRBD1
clone_size: -
j_call: TRBJ2-3

cdr3_nt: TGTGCCAGCAGAGCTAGCGGGAGTCATGAGCAGTTCTTC
cdr3_aa: CASRASGSHEQFF
v_call: TRBV28
d_call: TRBD2
clone_size: -
j_call: TRBJ2-1

cdr3_nt: TGCAGCGTGGGGGGACTGGAATCCTACAATGAGCAGTTCTTC
cdr3_aa: CSVGGLESYNEQFF
v_call: TRBV29-1
d_call: -
clone_size: -
j_call: TRBJ2-1

cdr3_nt: TGTGCCAGCAGCCCTTTCCGACAGGGGACTGAAGCTTTCTTT
cdr3_aa: CASSPFRQGTEAFF
v_call: TRBV5-8
d_call: TRBD1
clone_size: -
j_call: TRBJ1-1

cdr3_nt: TGTGCCAGCAGTCCCGGGACTAGCGCGTACAATGAGCAGTTCTTC
cdr3_aa: CASSPGTSAYNEQFF
v_call: TRBV5-6
d_call: TRBD2
clone_size: -
j_call: TRBJ2-1

cdr3_nt: TGTGCCAGCTCACCAGGGCATGGCGAGCAGTACTTC
cdr3_aa: CASSPGHGEQYF
v_call: TRBV18
d_call: -
clone_size: -
j_call: TRBJ2-7

cdr3_nt: TGTGCCAGTAAACCGGGGGGTCTGTTAGCGAATCAGCCCCAGCATTTT
cdr3_aa: CASKPGGLLANQPQHF
v_call: TRBV19
d_call: -
clone_size: -
j_call: TRBJ1-5

cdr3_nt: TGTGCCACCAGCCTCGGGGATGAAAAACTGTTTTTT
cdr3_aa: CATSLGDEKLFF
v_call: TRBV15
d_call: -
clone_size: -
j_call: TRBJ1-4

cdr3_nt: TGTGCCAGCAGCTTGACAGGGAGTCGCACTGAAGCTTTCTTT
cdr3_aa: CASSLTGSRTEAFF
v_call: TRBV7-8
d_call: TRBD1
clone_size: once
j_call: TRBJ1-1

cdr3_nt: TGCGCCAGCAGCCAAGATGGGGGCCCGTACGAGCAGTACTTC
cdr3_aa: CASSQDGGPYEQYF
v_call: TRBV4-3
d_call: -
clone_size: -
j_call: TRBJ2-7

cdr3_nt: TGTGCCAGCAGCGGCGTAGCGGGAGGGTACTACAATGAGCAGTTCTTC
cdr3_aa: CASSGVAGGYYNEQFF
v_call: TRBV9
d_call: TRBD2
clone_size: -
j_call: TRBJ2-1

cdr3_nt: TGTGCCAGCACTGGGACTACCAGGGAGACCCAGTACTTC
cdr3_aa: CASTGTTRETQYF
v_call: TRBV7-9
d_call: TRBD2
clone_size: once
j_call: TRBJ2-5

cdr3_nt: TGTGCCAGCAGCTTAGTCGCCCGTAGGAGCTCCTATAATTCACCCCTCCACTTT
cdr3_aa: CASSLVARRSSYNSPLHF
v_call: TRBV7-8
d_call: -
clone_size: -
j_call: TRBJ1-6

cdr3_nt: TGTGCCAGCAGCCAACTTGACAGGGCAGAGACCCAGTACTTC
cdr3_aa: CASSQLDRAETQYF
v_call: TRBV7-9
d_call: TRBD1
clone_size: -
j_call: TRBJ2-5

cdr3_nt: TGTGCCAGCTCACCACCGGACGGGAGCCCCCTCGAGCAGTACTTC
cdr3_aa: CASSPPDGSPLEQYF
v_call: TRBV18
d_call: -
clone_size: -
j_call: TRBJ2-7

cdr3_nt: TGCGCCAGCAGCCTAATAGATAACAATGAGCAGTTCTTC
cdr3_aa: CASSLIDNNEQFF
v_call: TRBV4-1
d_call: -
clone_size: -
j_call: TRBJ2-1

cdr3_nt: TGTGCCAGCCGGGAGACATACAATGAGCAGTTCTTC
cdr3_aa: CASRETYNEQFF
v_call: TRBV18
d_call: -
clone_size: -
j_call: TRBJ2-1

cdr3_nt: TGTGCCAGCAGCTTAGGCCCCGTGTCTCGCACAAGCACAGATACGCAGTATTTT
cdr3_aa: CASSLGPVSRTSTDTQYF
v_call: TRBV11-2
d_call: -
clone_size: medium-sized
j_call: TRBJ2-3

cdr3_nt: TGTGCCAGCAGTTCTCGGACAGGGGGCTGGTTTGACACTGAAGCTTTCTTT
cdr3_aa: CASSSRTGGWFDTEAFF
v_call: TRBV27
d_call: TRBD1
clone_size: -
j_call: TRBJ1-1

cdr3_nt: TGTGCCAGCAGCCGGGACAGTTTCTCCTACAATGAGCAGTTCTTC
cdr3_aa: CASSRDSFSYNEQFF
v_call: TRBV11-2
d_call: TRBD1
clone_size: -
j_call: TRBJ2-1

cdr3_nt: TGTGCCTGGACCTATGACCGGGACAGGGTGTGCGGAGCCTACACAGATACGCAGTATTTT
cdr3_aa: CAWTYDRDRVCGAYTDTQYF
v_call: TRBV30
d_call: TRBD1
clone_size: -
j_call: TRBJ2-3

cdr3_nt: TGTGCCAGCAGTTACGGGGGGCGCGACTATGGCTACACCTTC
cdr3_aa: CASSYGGRDYGYTF
v_call: TRBV27
d_call: -
clone_size: -
j_call: TRBJ1-2

cdr3_nt: TGTGCCAGCAGCGCTCGGGACAGAAAAAACATTCAGTACTTC
cdr3_aa: CASSARDRKNIQYF
v_call: TRBV2
d_call: TRBD1
clone_size: -
j_call: TRBJ2-4

cdr3_nt: TGTGCCAGCATCCCCGGGACTAGCGGGAGCTCCTACGAGCAGTACTTC
cdr3_aa: CASIPGTSGSSYEQYF
v_call: TRBV2
d_call: TRBD2
clone_size: -
j_call: TRBJ2-7

cdr3_nt: TGTGCCAGCAGCGTAGACACAGGATCCTACGAGCAGTACTTC
cdr3_aa: CASSVDTGSYEQYF
v_call: TRBV9
d_call: -
clone_size: once
j_call: TRBJ2-7

cdr3_nt: TGTGCCTGGACCCTATCGGGGGACACTGAAGCTTTCTTT
cdr3_aa: CAWTLSGDTEAFF
v_call: TRBV30
d_call: -
clone_size: -
j_call: TRBJ1-1

cdr3_nt: TGTGCCAGCACCTCACCGCTCGGTACAGGGATTAATGAGCAGTTCTTC
cdr3_aa: CASTSPLGTGINEQFF
v_call: TRBV6-6
d_call: -
clone_size: -
j_call: TRBJ2-1

cdr3_nt: TGTGCCACCAGCAGCCCTTCCGACAGGACTGAAGCTTTCTTT
cdr3_aa: CATSSPSDRTEAFF
v_call: TRBV15
d_call: -
clone_size: few
j_call: TRBJ1-1